The text below deals with one T cell receptor (beta chain). This entry comes from a study of blood T cell repertoires in COVID-19. V was pared by 0 bases and J by 12 bases, with 17 bases of the junction left unmatched. Germline loops: CDR1 MNHEY, CDR2 SMNVEV (reference sequence). The CDR3 runs 17 residues. Methods used by the authors: Amplified reference gene primers provided the basis for estimating nucleated cell counts. Only in-frame clones appear in the TCRdb table, and some are missing; sequencing was by immunoSEQ multiplex PCR. The V and J calls and clone size were taken over from that table, and D and trimming were inferred from the DNA. The sample has about 310,000 clones, 85% seen once.

The receptor comes from a woman aged 30 to 39 who had been exposed to COVID-19. Sequenced material: PBMCs or T cells enriched from blood (not recorded which). V usage is TRBV27 and J usage is TRBJ2-1; 7 bases match TRBD2. The CDR3 coding sequence is TGTGCCAGCAGTTTATCCCTCCCGGGAGGATCTCTAGGGGTGCAGTTCTTC. It specifies CASSLSLPGGSLGVQFF.